This T cell receptor beta chain was sequenced in a study of blood T cell repertoires in COVID-19. Study-level background: The cDNA or gDNA used as material had been derived from T cells, B-cell-depleted T cells, or PBMCs.

Study processing details: Using reference gene primer amplification, nucleated cell counts were estimated. This table comes from immunoSEQ multiplex PCR, and its TCRdb copy is limited to in-frame clones, with some not included. V and J calls and clone size are as listed in that table; D and trimming were resolved from the DNA. The sample carries fewer than 700,000 clones, 70% to 90% recorded once. The V end was cut by 3 bases, the J end by 10 bases, with 16 bases between. The germline gives CDR1 MGHDK, CDR2 SYGVNS. This CDR3 has 14 amino acids. The TCR was taken from a woman aged 50 to 60 with COVID-19, enrolled during active disease. Sequenced material: peripheral blood. The rearrangement joins TRBV25-1 to TRBJ2-1, with D possibly TRBD2 on 5 matching bases. The CDR3 protein is CASSDRLPGKEQFF. CDR3 DNA sequence: TGTGCCAGCAGTGATAGGCTCCCGGGAAAGGAGCAGTTCTTC.